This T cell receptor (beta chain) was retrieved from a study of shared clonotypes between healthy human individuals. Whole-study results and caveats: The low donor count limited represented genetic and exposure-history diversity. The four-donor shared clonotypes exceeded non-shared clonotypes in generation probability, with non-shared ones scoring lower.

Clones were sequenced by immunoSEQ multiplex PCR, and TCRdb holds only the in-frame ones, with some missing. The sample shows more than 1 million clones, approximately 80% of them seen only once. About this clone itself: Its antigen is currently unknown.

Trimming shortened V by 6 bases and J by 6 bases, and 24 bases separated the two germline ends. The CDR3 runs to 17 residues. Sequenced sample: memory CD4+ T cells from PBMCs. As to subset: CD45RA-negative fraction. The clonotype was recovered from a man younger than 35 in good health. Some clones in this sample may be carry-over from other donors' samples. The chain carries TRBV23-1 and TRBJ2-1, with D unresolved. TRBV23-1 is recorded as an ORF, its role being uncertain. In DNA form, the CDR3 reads TGCGCCAGCAGCCCCGGTAGGTCCAGCCTACTCCCCAATGAGCAGTTCTTC. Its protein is CASSPGRSSLLPNEQFF.